These 32 T cell receptor beta chains originate from one sample sequenced in a study of neoadjuvant anti-PD-1 for oral cavity cancer. Assay: immunoSEQ multiplex PCR; the TCRdb copy retains only in-frame clones and omits some. The table includes over 15,000 clones, 69% detected once. The specimen comprised PBMCs, sampled before nivolumab (anti-PD-1) treatment. The source of these receptors is a person between 40 and 79 years old with oral cavity squamous cell carcinoma.

The chain carries TRBV1 and TRBJ2-1. TRBV1 is recorded as a pseudogene. The CDR3 loop spans 21 amino acids. The CDR3 here is CTSSQERTGLGLPANYNEQFF. The CDR3 bases are TGCACCAGCAGCCAAGAGAGGACGGGTCTTGGGCTCCCCGCGAATTACAATGAGCAGTTCTTC.

The chain couples TRBV5-6 to TRBJ1-4, with TRBD1 matching over 12 bases. V shed 4 bases, J shed 3 bases, and the junction held 4 bases outside the gene matches. The germline V gene encodes CDR1 SGHDT and CDR2 YYEEEE. The CDR3 totals 16 residues. CDR3 amino acids: CASSTGTGGPNEKLFF. As DNA, the CDR3 is TGTGCCAGCAGCACCGGGACAGGGGGCCCTAATGAAAAACTGTTTTTT.

This sequence joins TRBV29-1 and TRBJ2-7; possibly TRBD2 for D (6 bases). Trimming removed 7 bases at V and 6 bases at J, with 16 bases between. The CDR3 consists of 12 residues. The germline V gene encodes CDR1 SQVTM and CDR2 ANQGSEA. CDR3: CSATGLPSEQYF. Here the CDR3 DNA reads TGCAGCGCAACGGGACTCCCGAGCGAGCAGTACTTC.

The DNA for the CDR3 is TGTGCCAGCAGCCTATCTGGACTAACTACTAATGAAAAACTGTTTTTT. As protein: CASSLSGLTTNEKLFF. This sequence joins TRBV11-2 and TRBJ1-4; no clear D gene. Per the germline V gene, CDR1 is SGHAT and CDR2 is FQNNGV. V was shortened by 5 bases and J by 2 bases, with 15 bases between the two germline ends. This CDR3 has 16 residues.

The chain employs TRBV5-1 and TRBJ2-3; either TRBD1 or TRBD2 may fit D (5 bases each). CDR1 and CDR2 from the germline V gene are SGHRS and YFSETQ. The V end lost 5 bases, the J end lost 0 bases, and 13 bases lay between the germline ends. This CDR3 region has 15 residues. The CDR3: CASRRGGQSTDTQYF. The CDR3 nucleotides read TGCGCCAGCAGGAGGGGTGGGCAGAGCACAGATACGCAGTATTTT.

The gene calls are TRBV28 and TRBJ2-7, with 9 bases that match TRBD1. The CDR3 totals 16 residues. V trimming: 6 bases; J trimming: 5 bases; junction bases outside the gene matches: 14. From germline, CDR1 is MDHEN and CDR2 SYDVKM. CDR3 amino acids: CASSQGQGFVFHEQYF. CDR3 sequence (DNA): TGTGCCAGCAGCCAGGGACAGGGTTTTGTTTTCCACGAGCAGTACTTC.

The J gene is TRBJ2-7, the V gene TRBV19; TRBD2 matches 7 bases. The germline V gene encodes CDR1 LNHDA and CDR2 SQIVND (reference sequence). Losses at the gene ends were 3 bases for V and 5 bases for J; bases not matched to a gene: 10. CDR3 length: 15 amino acids. CDR3 residues: CASSIVGGPNHEQYF. The CDR3 nucleotides are TGTGCCAGTAGTATTGTGGGAGGGCCTAACCACGAGCAGTACTTC.

The J gene is TRBJ1-1, the V gene TRBV6-5; no clear D. CDR3 length equals 12 residues. Germline CDR1 and CDR2: MNHEY and SVGAGI. The V and J ends lost 8 bases and 1 base respectively, with 8 bases between them. In nucleotides, the CDR3 is TGTGCCAGCGGGCGGCCGAACACTGAAGCTTTCTTT. It translates to CASGRPNTEAFF.

The rearrangement links TRBV30 to TRBJ2-7; a possible D gene is TRBD2 (5 bases). The CDR3 runs 13 residues. Germline V gene lookup returns CDR1 GTSNPN and CDR2 SVGIG (reference sequence). Trimming took 3 bases from V and 3 from J, leaving 12 bases between them. CDR3: CAWSRGLDYEQYF. As DNA, the CDR3 is TGTGCCTGGAGCAGAGGGTTGGACTACGAGCAGTACTTC.

V gene TRBV6-6 combines with J gene TRBJ2-5, with 7 bases fitting TRBD2. V lost 6 bases to trimming and J lost 5 bases; unmatched junction nucleotides: 6. Per germline, CDR1 MNHNY and CDR2 SVGAGI (reference sequence). The CDR3 contains 13 residues. CDR3 DNA: TGTGCCAGCAGGCGCGGGAGTTTTGAGACCCAGTACTTC. The encoded protein is CASRRGSFETQYF.

The V and J genes are TRBV7-6 and TRBJ2-1; 9 bases align to TRBD1. The CDR3 runs to 15 residues. After removal of 4 bases from V and 1 base from J, the junction contained 2 bases not matched to a gene. Germline V CDR1 and CDR2: SGHVS, FNYEAQ. Written as DNA, the CDR3 is TGTGCCAGCAGCTCCGGGACAGGGTCCTACAATGAGCAGTTCTTC. Translated, it gives CASSSGTGSYNEQFF.

The chain joins TRBV5-6 to TRBJ2-1, with D tentatively TRBD1 (6 bases). With 4 bases removed from V and 3 bases from J, the gap between germline ends came to 11 bases. Germline V CDR1 and CDR2: SGHDT, YYEEEE. This CDR3 region has 14 residues. In DNA, the CDR3 is TGTGCCAGCAGCCCCGGACAGTTCTACAATGAGCAGTTCTTC. It is translated as CASSPGQFYNEQFF.

V is TRBV5-1 and J is TRBJ2-5; D is possibly TRBD2 (5 bases). The CDR3 is 16 amino acids. CDR1 is SGHRS, CDR2 YFSETQ, per germline. V gave up 0 bases and J gave up 4 bases, with 16 bases separating them. The CDR3 here is CASSLVGSGGLETQYF. The CDR3 region has the DNA TGCGCCAGCAGCTTGGTGGGCAGCGGTGGGTTAGAGACCCAGTACTTC.

The chain combines TRBV27 with TRBJ2-2, with D perhaps TRBD1 (5 bases). V lost 2 bases and J lost 2, with 9 bases in between. Germline CDR1 is MNHEY and CDR2 is SMNVEV (reference sequence). This CDR3 contains 15 residues. The CDR3: CASSLMGPNTGELFF. CDR3 bases: TGTGCCAGCAGTTTAATGGGGCCCAACACCGGGGAGCTGTTTTTT.

In this sample, this clone turned up a few times. The chain employs TRBV11-2 and TRBJ1-2; no clear D gene. This CDR3 comprises 14 residues. From germline, CDR1 is SGHAT and CDR2 FQNNGV. With 0 bases removed from V and 4 bases from J, the gap between germline ends came to 9 bases. In DNA form, the CDR3 reads TGTGCCAGCAGCTTAGATACGGGCAGCTATGGCTACACCTTC. It codes for CASSLDTGSYGYTF. Based on the CDR3 plus reference TRBV11-2 and TRBJ1-2, the full variable domain is EAGVAQSPRYKIIEKRQSVAFWCNPISGHATLYWYQQILGQGPKLLIQFQNNGVVDDSQLPKDRFSAERLKGVDSTLKIQPAKLEDSAVYLCASSLDTGSYGYTFGSGTRLTVV.

This clone was counted a few times. The chain employs TRBV5-1 and TRBJ1-1, with 8 positions matching TRBD1. Germline CDR1 reads SGHRS; CDR2 reads YFSETQ. The trim removed 5 bases at V and 1 base at J, leaving 13 bases unmatched. The CDR3 covers 17 residues. CDR3 sequence: CASRDDRGIPKNTEAFF. The CDR3 DNA reads as TGCGCCAGCAGGGATGACAGGGGTATCCCTAAGAACACTGAAGCTTTCTTT.

The rearrangement links TRBV2 to TRBJ2-6; tentative D call: TRBD2 (5 bases). The CDR3 consists of 16 residues. Trimming pared 6 bases from V and 0 bases from J, leaving 12 bases between. CDR1 and CDR2 (germline): SNHLY, FYNNEI. CDR3 sequence: CASRERVFSGANVLTF. Here the CDR3 DNA reads TGTGCCAGCAGGGAGAGGGTCTTCTCTGGGGCCAACGTCCTGACTTTC. Based on the CDR3 plus reference TRBV2 and TRBJ2-6, the full variable domain is EPEVTQTPSHQVTQMGQEVILRCVPISNHLYFYWYRQILGQKVEFLVSFYNNEISEKSEIFDDQFSVERPDGSNFTLKIRSTKLEDSAMYFCASRERVFSGANVLTFGAGSRLTVL.

The rearrangement links TRBV20-1 to TRBJ1-1; weak D call: TRBD1 (5 bases). This CDR3 has 11 amino acids. Germline CDR1 reads DFQATT; CDR2 reads SNEGSKA (reference sequence). V was pared by 3 bases and J by 7 bases, with 9 bases between. The CDR3 protein is CSARGRFEAFF. The CDR3 DNA reads as TGCAGTGCTAGGGGGCGGTTTGAAGCTTTCTTT.

The chain couples TRBV20-1 to TRBJ2-1; D might be TRBD1 or TRBD2, each matching 5 bases. Germline V gives CDR1 DFQATT, CDR2 SNEGSKA (reference sequence). The CDR3 length is 11 residues. Trimming took off 5 bases at V and 8 bases at J, with 10 bases between the two ends. The CDR3 bases are TGCAGTGCTGGGACCTCTTATGAGCAGTTCTTC. Its protein is CSAGTSYEQFF.

This clone turned up a few times. The J gene is TRBJ2-4, the V gene TRBV19; 10 bases align to TRBD1. The J segment lost 5 bases and the V segment lost 5 bases, leaving 9 bases of the junction unmatched. There are 16 residues in the CDR3. Germline CDR1 reads LNHDA; CDR2 reads SQIVND (reference sequence). CDR3 DNA: TGTGCCAGTAGTCTCCACCGGGACAGGGGCGAAAACATTCAGTACTTC. It yields the protein CASSLHRDRGENIQYF.

As to this clone: Germline and junction disagree at one end, which may indicate a read error. The chain carries TRBV5-5 and TRBJ1-1; maybe TRBD1 (6 bases). The CDR3 is 13 residues long. Per the germline V gene, CDR1 is SGHKS and CDR2 is YYEKEE (reference sequence). This CDR3 reads CAGSFWGATEAFF. Written as DNA, the CDR3 is TGTGCCGGCAGCTTTTGGGGGGCCACTGAAGCTTTCTTT.

The chain employs TRBV6-5 and TRBJ1-1; no reliable D call. Trimming took 0 bases from V and 6 from J, leaving 11 bases between them. CDR1 and CDR2 from the germline V gene are MNHEY and SVGAGI. CDR3 length: 14 amino acids. CDR3 protein: CASSYSLGKAEAFF. CDR3 nucleotides: TGTGCCAGCAGTTACTCGTTAGGGAAAGCTGAAGCTTTCTTT.

The CDR3 sequence is CAIRTGGENTGELFF. In nucleotides, the CDR3 is TGTGCCATCAGGACAGGGGGCGAGAACACCGGGGAGCTGTTTTTT. This chain connects TRBV10-3 to TRBJ2-2, with 10 bases lining up with TRBD1. The J segment lost 1 base and the V segment lost 6 bases, leaving 2 bases of the junction unmatched. CDR1 is ENHRY and CDR2 is SYGVKD in the germline V gene. The CDR3 contains 15 residues.

This clone showed up just once. The chain carries TRBV19 and TRBJ1-4, with a weak D call TRBD1 (5 bases). Germline assignment: CDR1 LNHDA and CDR2 SQIVND (reference sequence). V gave up 5 bases and J gave up 0 bases, with 13 bases separating them. The CDR3 length is 16 residues. The CDR3 DNA is TGTGCCAGTAGTTCCCCAGGGCACGCAACTAATGAAAAACTGTTTTTT. It yields the protein CASSSPGHATNEKLFF.

This chain uses TRBV19 with TRBJ2-7, with D unclear. This CDR3 contains 12 residues. The germline V gene has CDR1 LNHDA and CDR2 SQIVND (reference sequence). The V and J ends lost 9 bases and 0 bases respectively, with 9 bases between them. CDR3 DNA: TGTGCCAGCGGACCGAACTCCTACGAGCAGTACTTC. Translated, it gives CASGPNSYEQYF.

This clone has a single count. The genes are TRBV5-1 and TRBJ1-3; D is undetermined. Per the germline V gene, CDR1 is SGHRS and CDR2 is YFSETQ. Trimming left V 4 bases short and J 0 bases short, with 11 bases between. This CDR3 has 15 amino acids. The CDR3 DNA reads TGCGCCAGCAGCCTCATGGCCGACTCTGGAAACACCATATATTTT. Amino acid sequence: CASSLMADSGNTIYF. The whole variable domain, remainder taken from reference TRBV5-1 and TRBJ1-3, is KAGVTQTPRYLIKTRGQQVTLSCSPISGHRSVSWYQQTPGQGLQFLFEYFSETQRNKGNFPGRFSGRQFSNSRSEMNVSTLELGDSALYLCASSLMADSGNTIYFGEGSWLTVV.

The chain links TRBV5-6 to TRBJ2-1; 7 bases match TRBD2. From germline, CDR1 is SGHDT and CDR2 YYEEEE. This CDR3 region has 15 residues. V shed 2 bases and J 4 bases; nucleotides not matched to a gene: 6. CDR3 residues: CASSFRLAAYNEQFF. CDR3 coding DNA: TGTGCCAGCAGCTTCCGGCTAGCGGCTTACAATGAGCAGTTCTTC.

The V and J genes are TRBV28 and TRBJ1-5; D uncertain. V dropped 2 bases and J dropped 1 base, with 6 bases sitting between them. Germline lookup yields CDR1 MDHEN and CDR2 SYDVKM. This CDR3 contains 14 residues. The CDR3 nucleotides read TGTGCCAGCAGTTTACCAGCGAGCAATCAGCCCCAGCATTTT. Translating gives CASSLPASNQPQHF.

The chain combines TRBV19 with TRBJ2-5; 7 bases line up with TRBD2. The CDR3 totals 14 residues. V gave up 6 bases and J gave up 2 bases; unmatched junction bases: 6. Germline values: CDR1 LNHDA, CDR2 SQIVND (reference sequence). The CDR3 here is CASSPWGGQETQYF. The DNA for the CDR3 is TGTGCCAGTAGCCCATGGGGGGGACAAGAGACCCAGTACTTC. The whole variable domain, remainder taken from reference TRBV19 and TRBJ2-5, is DGGITQSPKYLFRKEGQNVTLSCEQNLNHDAMYWYRQDPGQGLRLIYYSQIVNDFQKGDIAEGYSVSREKKESFPLTVTSAQKNPTAFYLCASSPWGGQETQYFGPGTRLLVL.

This clone is large within its sample. This rearrangement joins TRBV2 to TRBJ1-4, with unresolved D. The CDR3 is made up of 11 amino acids. Germline V gene lookup returns CDR1 SNHLY and CDR2 FYNNEI. With 1 base removed from V and 8 bases from J, the gap between germline ends came to 2 bases. CDR3 amino acids: CASSEVEKLFF. The CDR3 DNA follows: TGTGCCAGCAGTGAAGTAGAAAAACTGTTTTTT.

This clone has only one observation. This sequence joins TRBV11-3 and TRBJ2-1; D may be TRBD2 (6 bases). From germline, CDR1 is SGHNT and CDR2 YENEEA. Deletions cut 3 bases from V and 6 bases from J, with 9 bases between. The CDR3 loop spans 13 amino acids. The CDR3 loop is CASSLGSGNEQFF. The CDR3 DNA reads as TGTGCCAGCAGCTTGGGTAGCGGCAATGAGCAGTTCTTC.

The V gene is TRBV30, the J gene TRBJ2-7; D gene uncertain. Trimming shortened V by 2 bases and J by 6 bases, and 14 bases separated the two germline ends. This CDR3 contains 13 residues. Germline V CDR1 and CDR2: GTSNPN, SVGIG (reference sequence). The CDR3 DNA reads as TGTGCCTGGAGTACTGGCTCCATGAGCGAGCAGTACTTC. It is translated as CAWSTGSMSEQYF.